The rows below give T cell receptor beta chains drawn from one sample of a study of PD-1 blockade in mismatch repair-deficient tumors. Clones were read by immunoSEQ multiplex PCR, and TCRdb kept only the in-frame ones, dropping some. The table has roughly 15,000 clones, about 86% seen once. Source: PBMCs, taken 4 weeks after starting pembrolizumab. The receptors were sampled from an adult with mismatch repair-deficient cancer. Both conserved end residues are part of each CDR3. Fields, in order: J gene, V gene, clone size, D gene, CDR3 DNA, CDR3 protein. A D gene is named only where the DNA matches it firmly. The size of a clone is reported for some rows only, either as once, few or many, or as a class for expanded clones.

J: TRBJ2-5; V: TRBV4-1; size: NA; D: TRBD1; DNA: TGCGCCAGCAGCCTATCGACAGGGGGCTGGCAAGAGACCCAGTACTTC; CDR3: CASSLSTGGWQETQYF
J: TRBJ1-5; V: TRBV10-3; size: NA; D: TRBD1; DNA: TGTGCCATCAGTGACCCGGACAGGGAGAGAGGTCAGCCCCAGCATTTT; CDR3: CAISDPDRERGQPQHF
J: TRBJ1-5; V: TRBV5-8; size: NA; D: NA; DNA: TGTGCCAGCAGCTTAGGTGTAGAACAGAATCAGCCCCAGCATTTT; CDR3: CASSLGVEQNQPQHF
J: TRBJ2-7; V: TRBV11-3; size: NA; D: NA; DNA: TGTGCCAGCAGCATGGGGAGCGGTTACGAGCAGTACTTC; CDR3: CASSMGSGYEQYF
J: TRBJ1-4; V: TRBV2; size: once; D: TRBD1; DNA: TGTGCCAGCAGTGTTCGTTCGGGACAGGGGAAGGAAAAACTGTTTTTT; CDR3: CASSVRSGQGKEKLFF
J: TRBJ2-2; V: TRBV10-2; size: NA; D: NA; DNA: TGCGCCAGCAGGGGTCTAGACACCGGGGAGCTGTTTTTT; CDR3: CASRGLDTGELFF
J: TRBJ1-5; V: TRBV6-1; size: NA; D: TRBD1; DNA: TGTGCCAGCACTGAGAGGGCCCCCACAGGGGGTAGCAATCAGCCCCAGCATTTT; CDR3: CASTERAPTGGSNQPQHF
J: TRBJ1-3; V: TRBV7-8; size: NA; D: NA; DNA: TGTGCCAGCAGCTCCCTGGGCAGCTCTGGAAACACCATATATTTT; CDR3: CASSSLGSSGNTIYF
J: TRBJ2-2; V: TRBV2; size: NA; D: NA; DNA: TGTGCCAGCAGTGACGTCCCAGGTGGGAGCGGGGAGCTGTTTTTT; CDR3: CASSDVPGGSGELFF
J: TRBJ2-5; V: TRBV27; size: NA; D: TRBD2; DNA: TGTGCCAGCGGGGGACTAGCGGGACGAAGGGAGACCCAGTACTTC; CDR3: CASGGLAGRRETQYF
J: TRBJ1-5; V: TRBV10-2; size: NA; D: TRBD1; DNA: TGCGCCAGCAGTGACTACAGGGGGCGGGCTCAGCCCCAGCATTTT; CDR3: CASSDYRGRAQPQHF
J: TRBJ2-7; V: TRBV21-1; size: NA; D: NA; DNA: TGTGCCAGCAGCAATAGGGACAGCCCCTACGAGCAGTACTTC; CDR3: CASSNRDSPYEQYF
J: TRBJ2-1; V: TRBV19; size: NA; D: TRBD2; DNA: TGTGCCAGTAGTATATTAGCGGGAGGTTTCTACAATGAGCAGTTCTTC; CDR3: CASSILAGGFYNEQFF
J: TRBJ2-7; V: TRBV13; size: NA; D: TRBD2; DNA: TGTGCCAGCAGCAAAGCCCTAGCGGGAGGCGCCTACGAGCAGTACTTC; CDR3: CASSKALAGGAYEQYF
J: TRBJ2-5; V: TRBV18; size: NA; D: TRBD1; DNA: TGTGCCAGCTCACCGTCGGGACAGGGGGCTCGAGAGACCCAGTACTTC; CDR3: CASSPSGQGARETQYF
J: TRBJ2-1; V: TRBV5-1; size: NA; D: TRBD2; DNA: TGCGCCAGCAGCCTGGAGGGGACTAGTCTGTACAATGAGCAGTTCTTC; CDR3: CASSLEGTSLYNEQFF
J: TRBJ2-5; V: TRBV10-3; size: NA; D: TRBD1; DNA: TGTGCCATCAGGGGACAGGAATTTGGAGAGACCCAGTACTTC; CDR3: CAIRGQEFGETQYF
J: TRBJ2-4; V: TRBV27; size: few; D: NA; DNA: TGTGCCAGCCGGAGGGAGTTAGCCAAAAACATTCAGTACTTC; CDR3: CASRRELAKNIQYF
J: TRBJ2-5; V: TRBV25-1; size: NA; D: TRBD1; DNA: TGTGCCAGCAGTGAACCTCCTCGGGACAGGGGAGAGACCCAGTACTTC; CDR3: CASSEPPRDRGETQYF
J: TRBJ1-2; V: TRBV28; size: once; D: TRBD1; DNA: TGTGCCAGCAGTTTTCGAGACAGGGACTATGGCTACACCTTC; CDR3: CASSFRDRDYGYTF
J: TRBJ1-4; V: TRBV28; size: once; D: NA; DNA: TGTGCCAGCAATCCGTGGGGTGGGGGCAAGGAGGAAAAACTGTTTTTT; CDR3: CASNPWGGGKEEKLFF
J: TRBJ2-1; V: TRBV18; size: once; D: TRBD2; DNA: TGTGCCAGCTCACCGACTAGCGGGAGGGCAGCCGAGCAGTTCTTC; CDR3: CASSPTSGRAAEQFF
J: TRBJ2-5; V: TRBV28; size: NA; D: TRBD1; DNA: TGTGCCAGCAAAGACAGGGGATCGGAGACCCAGTACTTC; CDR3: CASKDRGSETQYF
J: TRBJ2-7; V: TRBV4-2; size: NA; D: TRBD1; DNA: TGTGCCAGCAGCCAAGATCAAGACAGGGGGCTATACTTCGAGCAGTACTTC; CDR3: CASSQDQDRGLYFEQYF
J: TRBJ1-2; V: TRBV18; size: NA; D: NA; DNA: TGTGCCAGCTCACCCAACGCAGGGGTATCCAACTATGGCTACACCTTC; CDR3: CASSPNAGVSNYGYTF
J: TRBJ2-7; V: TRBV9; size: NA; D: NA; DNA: TGTGCCAGCAGCGGGGGGACTTCTCAAGAGCAGTACTTC; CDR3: CASSGGTSQEQYF
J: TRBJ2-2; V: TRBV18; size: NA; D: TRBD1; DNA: TGTGCCAGCTCACCAGACAGGGGGTTACACACCGGGGAGCTGTTTTTT; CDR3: CASSPDRGLHTGELFF
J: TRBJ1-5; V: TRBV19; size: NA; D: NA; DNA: TGTGCCAGTAGTATAGGGGGAGGTAGCAATCAGCCCCAGCATTTT; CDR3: CASSIGGGSNQPQHF